The 5 T cell receptor beta chains below all came from one sample that was sequenced in a study of cytomegalovirus exposure and HLA in healthy donors. The PCR had 60 Vbeta and 13 Jbeta primers. This table comes from immunoSEQ multiplex PCR, and its TCRdb copy is limited to in-frame clones, with some not included. The table includes tens of thousands of clones, 70% to 85% detected once. Material: PBMCs. All receptors come from a man aged 18 to 35 in good health and CMV-seronegative.

The chain carries TRBV5-4 and TRBJ2-6, with TRBD1 matching 8 bases. CDR1 is SGHNT, CDR2 YYREEE, per germline (reference sequence). Unmatched junction bases numbered 9, after V lost 4 bases and J lost 0 bases. The CDR3 is 18 residues long. The CDR3: CASSPGDRRGSGANVLTF. CDR3 nucleotide sequence: TGTGCCAGCAGCCCGGGGGACAGGAGGGGCTCTGGGGCCAACGTCCTGACTTTC.

The chain uses TRBV12-5 and TRBJ1-5; tentative D call: TRBD1 (5 bases). The V end was cut by 8 bases, the J end by 5 bases, with 22 bases between. This CDR3 region has 16 residues. The germline CDR1 and CDR2 sequences are LGHNT and FRNRAP. CDR3 amino acids: CASSETATRIYQPQHF. DNA for the CDR3: TGTGCTAGTTCAGAGACAGCGACTCGTATTTATCAGCCCCAGCATTTT.

The chain couples TRBV11-3 to TRBJ2-2; 7 bases line up with TRBD2. J lost 6 bases, V lost 1 base, and 5 bases had no gene match. Germline V gives CDR1 SGHNT, CDR2 YENEEA. The CDR3 consists of 15 residues. The CDR3: CASSLGGSGAGELFF. For the CDR3, the DNA is TGTGCCAGCAGCTTAGGAGGGAGCGGGGCCGGGGAGCTGTTTTTT.

The chain has TRBV30 and TRBJ2-7; 10 bases align to TRBD2. Trimming removed 3 bases from V and 4 bases from J; junction bases left unmatched: 9. Germline V gene sequence: CDR1 GTSNPN, CDR2 SVGIG (reference sequence). The CDR3 is 15 residues long. The chain's CDR3 is CAWSGSRTSGYEQYF. CDR3 bases: TGTGCCTGGAGCGGATCGAGGACTAGCGGTTACGAGCAGTACTTC. The whole variable domain, filled in from reference TRBV30 and TRBJ2-7, reads SQTIHQWPATLVQPVGSPLSLECTVEGTSNPNLYWYRQAAGRGLQLLFYSVGIGQISSEVPQNLSASRPQDRQFILSSKKLLLSDSGFYLCAWSGSRTSGYEQYFGPGTRLTVT.

V gene TRBV7-9 combines with J gene TRBJ1-5, with 7 positions matching TRBD1. Germline V gene data show CDR1 as SEHNR and CDR2 as FQNEAQ (reference sequence). V was clipped by 1 base and J by 6 bases; unmatched bases: 3. The CDR3 has 14 residues. The CDR3: CASSLEYRGQPQHF. The CDR3, as DNA: TGTGCCAGCAGCTTAGAATACAGGGGTCAGCCCCAGCATTTT.